Presented here are 13 T cell receptor beta chains from one specimen sequenced in a study of blood T cell repertoires in COVID-19. Here immunoSEQ multiplex PCR was the method, and the copy in TCRdb shows in-frame clones only, minus some. The sample records 140,000 to 150,000 clones, around 89% being singletons. Sequenced sample: peripheral blood. These receptors came from a man in his 60s with active or convalescent COVID-19.

This sequence joins TRBV20-1 and TRBJ1-2; TRBD1 matches 7 bases. Germline-derived CDR1 and CDR2 are DFQATT and SNEGSKA (reference sequence). This CDR3 is built from 11 residues. Losses at the gene ends were 8 bases for V and 8 bases for J; bases not matched to a gene: 8. The CDR3 sequence: CSSRQGYGYTF. The CDR3 coding sequence is TGCAGTTCCCGACAGGGCTACGGCTACACCTTC.

The V gene is TRBV27, the J gene TRBJ1-3; D may be TRBD1 (5 bases). This CDR3 spans 15 amino acids. With 2 bases removed from V and 3 bases from J, the gap between germline ends came to 11 bases. CDR1 and CDR2 (germline): MNHEY, SMNVEV (reference sequence). CDR3 nucleotides: TGTGCCAGCAGTTTAGGGGCAGGAATTGGAAACACCATATATTTT. Its protein product is CASSLGAGIGNTIYF.

The rearrangement joins TRBV28 to TRBJ2-7; D is unresolved. The germline CDR1 and CDR2 sequences are MDHEN and SYDVKM. This CDR3 contains 11 residues. Trimming removed 4 bases at V and 6 bases at J, with 7 bases between. CDR3 in DNA: TGTGCCAGCAGTTCACCTATCGAGCAGTACTTC. This encodes CASSSPIEQYF.

The chain combines TRBV5-5 with TRBJ2-7; 8 bases are a match to TRBD1. Germline CDR1 reads SGHKS; CDR2 reads YYEKEE (reference sequence). J gave up 4 bases and V 4 bases, and 10 bases lay outside the gene matches. The CDR3 spans 15 residues. This CDR3 reads CASSPSAGGIYEQYF. The CDR3 DNA is TGTGCCAGCAGCCCCTCCGCAGGGGGCATTTACGAGCAGTACTTC.

Comment on this clone: A read error may produce the germline difference seen at one junction end. The chain links TRBV7-7 to TRBJ1-2, with 8 bases that match TRBD1. Germline V lookup: CDR1 SSHAT, CDR2 FNYEAQ (reference sequence). The CDR3 runs to 15 residues. The CDR3 region has the DNA TGTGCTAGCAGCTCTAGGTCGACAGGGGATGAGGGCTACACCTTC. Translation gives CASSSRSTGDEGYTF.

The genes are TRBV5-4 and TRBJ2-6; the D is unclear. The V end was cut by 0 bases, the J end by 0 bases, with 7 bases between. This CDR3 is built from 16 residues. Germline V lookup: CDR1 SGHNT, CDR2 YYREEE (reference sequence). CDR3 DNA: TGTGCCAGCAGCTTGGGACAACCCTCTGGGGCCAACGTCCTGACTTTC. This sequence encodes CASSLGQPSGANVLTF.

V usage is TRBV7-2 and J usage is TRBJ1-1, with D perhaps matching TRBD1 (5 bases). The V end was cut by 2 bases, the J end by 2 bases, with 9 bases between. Looked up from germline, CDR1 is SGHTA and CDR2 is FQGNSA. The CDR3 contains 14 residues. This chain's CDR3 is CASSLTGPNTEAFF. The CDR3, as DNA: TGTGCCAGCAGCTTAACAGGCCCCAACACTGAAGCTTTCTTT.

This clone was counted between two and nine times. The V call is TRBV28, the J call TRBJ2-7, with 7 bases lining up with TRBD2. Trimming cost V 4 bases and J 4 bases; bases outside gene matches: 4. The CDR3 runs to 13 residues. Germline values: CDR1 MDHEN, CDR2 SYDVKM. The CDR3 DNA is TGTGCCAGCAGTTGGAGCGGGAAGTACGAGCAGTACTTC. Its translation: CASSWSGKYEQYF. Full variable domain (rest looked up from reference TRBV28 and TRBJ2-7): DVKVTQSSRYLVKRTGEKVFLECVQDMDHENMFWYRQDPGLGLRLIYFSYDVKMKEKGDIPEGYSVSREKKERFSLILESASTNQTSMYLCASSWSGKYEQYFGPGTRLTVT.

The chain couples TRBV14 to TRBJ1-3; TRBD1 agrees at 7 bases. This CDR3 contains 17 residues. Germline V CDR1 and CDR2: SGHDN, FVKESK. V lost 4 bases, J lost 0 bases, and 9 bases stayed unmatched. CDR3 coding DNA: TGTGCCAGCAGCCCTCTTACAGGGGCTTACTCTGGAAACACCATATATTTT. Translating gives CASSPLTGAYSGNTIYF.

The gene calls are TRBV3-1 (or the pseudogene TRBV3-2) and TRBJ1-3; 7 bases fit TRBD1. The germline CDR1 and CDR2 sequences are LGHDT and YNNKEL (reference sequence). The CDR3 length is 13 residues. The V gene end was trimmed by 4 bases and the J gene end by 10 bases; junction bases not matched to a gene: 7. The CDR3 region has the DNA TGTGCCAGCAGCCCTGGACAGGACGGAACCATATATTTT. This gives the protein CASSPGQDGTIYF.

V and J are TRBV2 and TRBJ2-7, with 9 nucleotides matching TRBD1. Trimming cost V 6 bases and J 0 bases; bases outside gene matches: 3. This CDR3 contains 14 residues. Germline V gives CDR1 SNHLY, CDR2 FYNNEI. The CDR3 sequence is CASRLTGGSYEQYF. As DNA, the CDR3 is TGTGCCAGCAGATTGACAGGGGGCTCCTACGAGCAGTACTTC.

The chain has TRBV28 and TRBJ2-7, with D maybe TRBD1 (6 bases). V was trimmed by 7 bases and J by 0 bases, leaving 16 bases between them. Germline CDR1 and CDR2: MDHEN and SYDVKM. The CDR3 has 15 amino acids. The CDR3 sequence: CASTRTKGVSYEQYF. CDR3 DNA sequence: TGTGCCAGCACCAGGACAAAGGGGGTCTCCTACGAGCAGTACTTC.

The genes are TRBV19 and TRBJ1-3, with TRBD1 identical over 9 bases. CDR3 size: 16 residues. Germline loops: CDR1 LNHDA, CDR2 SQIVND (reference sequence). The J segment lost 0 bases and the V segment lost 6 bases, leaving 6 bases of the junction unmatched. The CDR3 sequence is CASSPQGAYSGNTIYF. In nucleotides, the CDR3 is TGTGCCAGTAGCCCACAGGGGGCTTACTCTGGAAACACCATATATTTT.